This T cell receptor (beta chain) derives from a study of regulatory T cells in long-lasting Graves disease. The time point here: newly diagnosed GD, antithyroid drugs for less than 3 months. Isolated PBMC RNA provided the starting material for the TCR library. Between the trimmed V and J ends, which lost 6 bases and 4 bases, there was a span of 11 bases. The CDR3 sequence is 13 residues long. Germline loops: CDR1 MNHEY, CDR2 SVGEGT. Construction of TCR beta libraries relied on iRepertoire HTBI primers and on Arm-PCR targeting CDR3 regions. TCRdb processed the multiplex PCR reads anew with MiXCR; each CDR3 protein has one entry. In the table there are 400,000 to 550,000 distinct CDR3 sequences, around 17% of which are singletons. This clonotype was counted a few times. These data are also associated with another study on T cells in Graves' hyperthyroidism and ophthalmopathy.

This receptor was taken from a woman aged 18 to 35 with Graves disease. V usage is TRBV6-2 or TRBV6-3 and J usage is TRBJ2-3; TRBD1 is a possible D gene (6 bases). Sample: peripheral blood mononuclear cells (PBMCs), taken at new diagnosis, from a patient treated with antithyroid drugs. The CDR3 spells CASRGAAPDTQYF. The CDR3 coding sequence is TGTGCCAGCAGGGGGGCGGCCCCAGATACGCAGTATTTT.